This passage covers 32 T cell receptor beta chains from one sample sequenced in a study of STAT5B mutations in CD4+ large granular lymphocyte leukemia. The protocol was immunoSEQ multiplex PCR, while the TCRdb copy is restricted to in-frame clones and leaves out a portion. This sample has over 30,000 clones, with around 81% found just once. The source material was CD4+ T cells from blood buffy coats. These receptors were taken from a human donor in good health.

The chain employs TRBV9 and TRBJ2-5; D unclear. Looked up from germline, CDR1 is SGDLS and CDR2 is YYNGEE. The CDR3 extends over 14 amino acids. Trimming pared 0 bases from V and 2 bases from J, leaving 8 bases between. The CDR3 loop reads CASSVGSDQETQYF. The CDR3 DNA sequence: TGTGCCAGCAGCGTAGGGTCGGATCAAGAGACCCAGTACTTC.

V gene TRBV6-5 combines with J gene TRBJ2-7; the match to TRBD2 covers 12 bases. Trimming cost V 4 bases and J 5 bases; bases outside gene matches: 3. Germline assignment: CDR1 MNHEY and CDR2 SVGAGI. There are 14 residues in the CDR3. In DNA form, the CDR3 reads TGTGCCAGCAGTTTAAGACTAGCGGGAGACGAGCAGTACTTC. This gives the protein CASSLRLAGDEQYF.

This chain links TRBV11-3 with TRBJ2-1, with 10 positions matching TRBD1. J gave up 9 bases and V 5 bases, and 4 bases lay outside the gene matches. This CDR3 has 13 amino acids. Germline CDR1 SGHNT, CDR2 YENEEA. The CDR3 nucleotides read TGTGCCAGCAGCGAGACAGGGGGCAGTGAGCAGTTCTTC. As protein: CASSETGGSEQFF.

This clone has more than one count but fewer than ten. V usage is TRBV15 and J usage is TRBJ1-1; D is unresolved. The CDR3 runs 14 residues. Germline assignment: CDR1 LNHNV and CDR2 YYDKDF (reference sequence). V lost 6 bases and J 1 base, leaving 12 bases between the germline ends. The CDR3 is CATRKDVKNTEAFF. The DNA of the CDR3 is TGTGCCACCAGGAAGGACGTGAAGAACACTGAAGCTTTCTTT. Full variable domain (rest looked up from reference TRBV15 and TRBJ1-1): DAMVIQNPRYQVTQFGKPVTLSCSQTLNHNVMYWYQQKSSQAPKLLFHYYDKDFNNEADTPDNFQSRRPNTSFCFLDIRSPGLGDTAMYLCATRKDVKNTEAFFGQGTRLTVV.

This chain joins TRBV11-3 and TRBJ2-5; 9 bases are a match to TRBD1. J was trimmed by 5 bases and V by 2 bases; bases with no gene match: 6. The CDR3 is 15 amino acids. Germline V gene sequence: CDR1 SGHNT, CDR2 YENEEA. The CDR3 DNA follows: TGTGCCAGCAGCTTATACCGGGACAGGGATGAGACCCAGTACTTC. It is translated as CASSLYRDRDETQYF.

The genes are TRBV5-1 and TRBJ1-1; TRBD1 aligns across 8 bases. The ends lost 3 bases at V and 0 bases at J; junction bases unmatched: 7. The germline V gene encodes CDR1 SGHRS and CDR2 YFSETQ. The CDR3 contains 16 residues. The CDR3 loop is CASSSNRGGMNTEAFF. In nucleotides, the CDR3 is TGCGCCAGCAGCTCCAACAGGGGGGGAATGAACACTGAAGCTTTCTTT. Filled out from reference TRBV5-1 and TRBJ1-1, the complete variable domain reads KAGVTQTPRYLIKTRGQQVTLSCSPISGHRSVSWYQQTPGQGLQFLFEYFSETQRNKGNFPGRFSGRQFSNSRSEMNVSTLELGDSALYLCASSSNRGGMNTEAFFGQGTRLTVV.

The chain uses TRBV7-9 and TRBJ1-3; D gene uncertain. Trimming removed 5 bases from V and 3 bases from J, with 20 bases in between. The CDR3 covers 17 residues. Germline V gives CDR1 SEHNR, CDR2 FQNEAQ (reference sequence). Written as DNA, the CDR3 is TGTGCCAGCAGCCGCGCCACGGACGGACGCTTTGGAAACACCATATATTTT. The encoded protein is CASSRATDGRFGNTIYF.

The chain uses TRBV19 and TRBJ1-1, with TRBD1 as a possible D gene (5 bases). The CDR3 consists of 15 residues. V lost 3 bases and J lost 5, with 16 bases in between. Germline V gene data show CDR1 as LNHDA and CDR2 as SQIVND (reference sequence). As DNA, the CDR3 is TGTGCCAGTAGTATTAGGGCAGTCGAGGGGACTGAAGCTTTCTTT. Translating it yields CASSIRAVEGTEAFF.

This clone came up a few times. The V gene is TRBV19, the J gene TRBJ2-7; D remains ambiguous. Looked up from germline, CDR1 is LNHDA and CDR2 is SQIVND (reference sequence). The CDR3 totals 12 residues. V lost 1 base, J lost 3 bases, and 4 bases lay in between. Here the CDR3 reads CASSIGGYEQYF. CDR3 bases: TGTGCCAGTAGTATAGGTGGCTACGAGCAGTACTTC.

Only a few counts were recorded for this clone. The V call is TRBV28, the J call TRBJ1-5; D ambiguous. Germline assignment: CDR1 MDHEN and CDR2 SYDVKM. The CDR3 has 14 amino acids. The CDR3 is CASGADFSNQPQHF. The CDR3 bases are TGTGCTAGCGGTGCCGATTTTAGCAATCAGCCCCAGCATTTT. Full variable domain (outside the CDR3, taken from reference TRBV28 and TRBJ1-5): DVKVTQSSRYLVKRTGEKVFLECVQDMDHENMFWYRQDPGLGLRLIYFSYDVKMKEKGDIPEGYSVSREKKERFSLILESASTNQTSMYLCASGADFSNQPQHFGDGTRLSIL.

This sequence joins TRBV28 and TRBJ1-1; tentatively, D is TRBD1 (6 bases). In germline, CDR1 is MDHEN, CDR2 SYDVKM. Between the trimmed V and J ends, which lost 6 bases and 5 bases, there was a span of 22 bases. The CDR3 runs to 16 residues. CDR3 amino acids: CASSTLGQGRGTEAFF. The CDR3, as DNA: TGTGCCAGCAGCACCTTAGGTCAGGGGCGCGGAACTGAAGCTTTCTTT.

The J gene is TRBJ2-7, the V gene TRBV7-6, with 7 nucleotides matching TRBD1. CDR3 length: 15 residues. The ends lost 1 base at V and 4 bases at J; junction bases unmatched: 7. Germline-derived CDR1 and CDR2 are SGHVS and FNYEAQ. CDR3 in amino acids: CASSLDRGPGYEQYF. The DNA of the CDR3 is TGTGCCAGCAGCTTAGATAGGGGGCCCGGATACGAGCAGTACTTC.

The chain has TRBV15 and TRBJ2-5, with a possible D match to TRBD1 (6 bases). Germline CDR1 is LNHNV and CDR2 is YYDKDF (reference sequence). Deletions cut 2 bases from V and 2 bases from J, with 18 bases between. The CDR3 is 17 amino acids. As DNA, the CDR3 is TGTGCCACCAGCAGACCCACGAGACAGGCACCACAAGAGACCCAGTACTTC. This encodes CATSRPTRQAPQETQYF.

The chain carries TRBV2 and TRBJ2-2, with TRBD2 matching 8 bases. The V gene's germline CDR1 is SNHLY and CDR2 FYNNEI. The trim removed 4 bases at V and 5 bases at J, leaving 6 bases unmatched. This CDR3 comprises 15 residues. The CDR3 DNA reads as TGTGCCAGCAGTGTCCAGCGGGAGTTTACCGGGGAGCTGTTTTTT. Its translation: CASSVQREFTGELFF.

The genes are TRBV28 and TRBJ2-7, with 10 bases lining up with TRBD1. The V gene's germline CDR1 is MDHEN and CDR2 SYDVKM. The junction had 4 bases not matched to a gene; V was cut back by 5 bases and J by 3 bases. CDR3 size: 14 residues. CDR3 DNA: TGTGCCAGCAGTGCTGGGACAGGGGTCTACGAGCAGTACTTC. It yields the protein CASSAGTGVYEQYF.

V gene TRBV14 combines with J gene TRBJ2-2; the match to TRBD1 covers 7 bases. Germline V gene lookup returns CDR1 SGHDN and CDR2 FVKESK. V was pared by 2 bases and J by 5 bases, with 2 bases of the junction left unmatched. The CDR3 is 14 amino acids. Written as DNA, the CDR3 is TGTGCCAGCAGCCAAAACAGGGGAACCGGGGAGCTGTTTTTT. Translation gives CASSQNRGTGELFF.

The chain combines TRBV10-3 with TRBJ2-7, with 11 bases matching TRBD1. This CDR3 is 16 amino acids long. Germline V gene lookup returns CDR1 ENHRY and CDR2 SYGVKD. V dropped 0 bases and J dropped 5; count of bases not matched to a gene: 6. CDR3 in DNA: TGTGCCATCAGTGAGTCGGTAGGACAGGGGGCGAACGAGCAGTACTTC. Encoded protein: CAISESVGQGANEQYF.

The CDR3 coding sequence is TGTGCCAGCTCACCAGGGCTAGCGGGAGGGCCTACAGATACGCAGTATTTT. Amino acid sequence: CASSPGLAGGPTDTQYF. The chain joins TRBV18 to TRBJ2-3, with TRBD2 matching over 12 bases. The CDR3 is 17 residues long. Germline loops: CDR1 KGHSH, CDR2 LQKENI. Germline trimming cut 2 bases from V and 3 bases from J; bases unmatched to any gene: 6.

The J gene is TRBJ1-5, the V gene TRBV6-1, with a possible D match to TRBD1 (5 bases). This CDR3 is built from 17 residues. Germline CDR1 is MNHNS and CDR2 is SASEGT. Trimming pared 0 bases from V and 0 bases from J, leaving 12 bases between. The CDR3 nucleotides are TGTGCCAGCAGTGAAGCCTCGGGACGGTCTAGCAATCAGCCCCAGCATTTT. The encoded protein is CASSEASGRSSNQPQHF.

This clone was detected once. The chain combines TRBV19 with TRBJ1-3, with a possible D match to TRBD1 (5 bases). Germline V gene lookup returns CDR1 LNHDA and CDR2 SQIVND (reference sequence). This CDR3 spans 17 amino acids. V was pared by 3 bases and J by 4 bases, with 19 bases between. The CDR3 sequence: CASSMGTEDVSGNTIYF. For the CDR3, the DNA is TGTGCCAGTAGTATGGGGACGGAGGATGTTTCGGGAAACACCATATATTTT.

This sequence joins TRBV10-3 and TRBJ2-7, with TRBD2 as a possible D gene (6 bases). Germline V CDR1 and CDR2: ENHRY, SYGVKD. Trimming took off 7 bases at V and 7 bases at J, with 17 bases between the two ends. This CDR3 spans 13 amino acids. For the CDR3, the DNA is TGTGCCATCACCCCGACTGAAGGGAGGGAGCAGTACTTC. It codes for CAITPTEGREQYF.

The chain is built from TRBV11-2 and TRBJ1-4; TRBD1 matches at 8 bases. In germline, CDR1 is SGHAT, CDR2 FQNNGV. With 5 bases clipped from V and 8 bases from J, the junction kept 7 bases outside the gene matches. This CDR3 has 14 residues. The DNA of the CDR3 is TGTGCCAGCAGCCTTGACAGGGGCGGAGAAAAACTGTTTTTT. Its protein is CASSLDRGGEKLFF.

The V call is TRBV9, the J call TRBJ2-7; weak D call: TRBD2 (5 bases). The CDR3 is 16 residues long. The germline gives CDR1 SGDLS, CDR2 YYNGEE. Trimming stripped 2 bases from V and 4 bases from J, with 19 bases between. CDR3 DNA sequence: TGTGCCAGCAGCGTTGGAGGTCAGTCGGGTTTATACGAGCAGTACTTC. The encoded protein is CASSVGGQSGLYEQYF. The full variable domain, with the rest looked up from reference TRBV9 and TRBJ2-7, is DSGVTQTPKHLITATGQRVTLRCSPRSGDLSVYWYQQSLDQGLQFLIQYYNGEERAKGNILERFSAQQFPDLHSELNLSSLELGDSALYFCASSVGGQSGLYEQYFGPGTRLTVT.

The chain is built from TRBV6-1 and TRBJ1-1, with 8 bases lining up with TRBD1. The CDR3 loop spans 14 amino acids. The V gene's germline CDR1 is MNHNS and CDR2 SASEGT. V was clipped by 4 bases and J by 5 bases; unmatched bases: 6. This CDR3 is CASSGIRGLTEAFF. CDR3 bases: TGTGCCAGCAGTGGAATCAGGGGGCTGACTGAAGCTTTCTTT.

As DNA, the CDR3 is TGTGCCATCAGTGAGTGGGGGCAGCCCCAGCATTTT. Translating gives CAISEWGQPQHF. The chain employs TRBV10-3 and TRBJ1-5; D perhaps matches TRBD1 (5 bases). V lost 1 base, J lost 7 bases, and 5 bases lay in between. The germline gives CDR1 ENHRY, CDR2 SYGVKD. There are 12 residues in the CDR3.

The V call is TRBV9, the J call TRBJ1-6, with D perhaps matching TRBD1 (6 bases). The CDR3 loop spans 15 amino acids. V dropped 4 bases and J dropped 0 bases, with 8 bases sitting between them. Per the germline V gene, CDR1 is SGDLS and CDR2 is YYNGEE. This CDR3 is CASSQDSSYNSPLHF. The CDR3 DNA follows: TGTGCCAGCAGCCAGGACAGCTCCTATAATTCACCCCTCCACTTT.

The chain employs TRBV2 and TRBJ2-7; 8 bases are shared with TRBD1. V lost 8 bases to trimming and J lost 1 base; unmatched junction nucleotides: 1. Germline V gene sequence: CDR1 SNHLY, CDR2 FYNNEI. This CDR3 has 12 residues. The CDR3 coding sequence is TGTGCCAGCCGGGACAGGTCCTACGAGCAGTACTTC. Its protein is CASRDRSYEQYF.

This chain connects TRBV28 to TRBJ2-7, with TRBD1 matching 8 bases. Germline-derived CDR1 and CDR2 are MDHEN and SYDVKM. V shed 6 bases, J shed 5 bases, and the junction held 3 bases outside the gene matches. The CDR3 is made up of 12 amino acids. Written as DNA, the CDR3 is TGTGCCAGCAGCCCGGACAGGGACGAGCAGTACTTC. Translating it yields CASSPDRDEQYF.

The chain links TRBV27 to TRBJ2-2, with D possibly being TRBD2 (6 bases). Trimming pared 2 bases from V and 7 bases from J, leaving 8 bases between. Germline CDR1 and CDR2: MNHEY and SMNVEV (reference sequence). CDR3 length equals 13 residues. DNA for the CDR3: TGTGCCAGCAGTTTACGGGAGTTCGGGGAGCTGTTTTTT. This encodes CASSLREFGELFF.

This clone was seen just once. The rearrangement links TRBV2 to TRBJ2-1; D might be TRBD2 (7 bases). CDR3 length equals 14 residues. Germline V CDR1 and CDR2: SNHLY, FYNNEI. Trimming took 11 bases from V and 0 from J, leaving 14 bases between them. The CDR3 DNA is TGTGCCGGGGGCGGGGGAAGCTCCTACAATGAGCAGTTCTTC. Protein product: CAGGGGSSYNEQFF. The full variable domain, rest sourced from reference TRBV2 and TRBJ2-1, is EPEVTQTPSHQVTQMGQEVILRCVPISNHLYFYWYRQILGQKVEFLVSFYNNEISEKSEIFDDQFSVERPDGSNFTLKIRSTKLEDSAMYFCAGGGGSSYNEQFFGPGTRLTVL.

V usage is TRBV7-9 and J usage is TRBJ1-2; D perhaps matches TRBD1 (5 bases). The CDR3 length is 14 residues. The germline gives CDR1 SEHNR, CDR2 FQNEAQ (reference sequence). V shed 1 base and J shed 6 bases, with 12 bases lying between them. DNA for the CDR3: TGTGCCAGCAGCTTAGGGCAGGGAGAAAATGGCTACACCTTC. As protein: CASSLGQGENGYTF. The entire variable domain, with the rest obtained from reference TRBV7-9 and TRBJ1-2, is as follows: DTGVSQNPRHKITKRGQNVTFRCDPISEHNRLYWYRQTLGQGPEFLTYFQNEAQLEKSRLLSDRFSAERPKGSFSTLEIQRTEQGDSAMYLCASSLGQGENGYTFGSGTRLTVV.

The chain recombines TRBV6-1 with TRBJ2-3; perhaps TRBD2 as D (6 bases). CDR3 size: 14 residues. Trimming removed 11 bases from V and 1 base from J, with 16 bases in between. Germline V lookup: CDR1 MNHNS, CDR2 SASEGT. DNA for the CDR3: TGTGCCGCAACCTTAGCGGAAGGCACAGATACGCAGTATTTT. This gives the protein CAATLAEGTDTQYF.